This entry features one TCR beta chain sequence. Its antigen remains unidentified. The data derive from a study of CD8 T cells in Susac syndrome. General observations from the study: The study admitted that it had a relatively small number of individuals in its TCR sequencing and HLA analysis.

An amount of RNA that ranged from about 0.45 to 1 ug was reverse transcribed with random hexamers. TCRdb analysed the immunoSEQ multiplex PCR reads with MiXCR anew, one entry per CDR3 protein. The sample contains 150,000 to 200,000 distinct CDR3 sequences, about 95% of which appear only once. Unmatched junction bases numbered 7, after V lost 4 bases and J lost 6 bases. CDR1 is SNHLY and CDR2 is FYNNEI in the germline V gene. The CDR3 loop spans 15 amino acids. Specimen: CD4+ T cells from PBMCs. The sequence was collected from a human donor with Susac syndrome. This sequence joins TRBV2 and TRBJ2-1; 9 bases fit TRBD1. As DNA, the CDR3 is TGTGCCAGCAGTGGTGGGGGACAGGGAACCAATGAGCAGTTCTTC. It specifies CASSGGGQGTNEQFF.